A selection of T cell receptor beta chains follows, all from one sample in a study of PD-1 blockade in classical Hodgkin lymphoma. Produced via immunoSEQ multiplex PCR; TCRdb's table is partial and in-frame only. Altogether about 23,000 clones are present, around 89% being singletons, with the ten largest covering around 25%. This specimen consisted of peripheral blood mononuclear cells (PBMCs), obtained before the fourth cycle of nivolumab. These receptors were taken from a human donor with classical Hodgkin lymphoma. Each CDR3 is given with its conserved first and last residue. D genes are given only for firm matches. Only some rows state a clone size, as once, few, many or a class for expanded clones.

v_gene	j_gene	abundance	d_gene	CDR3nt	CDR3aa
TRBV5-4	TRBJ2-2	NA	TRBD2	TGTGCCAGCAGAGGGGACTATCGGACCGGGGAGCTGTTTTTT	CASRGDYRTGELFF
TRBV2	TRBJ2-3	NA	NA	TGTGCCAGCAGGCCCAGGGGAGATACGCAGTATTTT	CASRPRGDTQYF
TRBV21-1	TRBJ2-7	NA	NA	TGTGCCAGCAGCCTCGGGACGAATAGACTACCCCTCGGCCACTTC	CASSLGTNRLPLGHF
TRBV19	TRBJ2-6	NA	NA	TGTGCCAGTAGTGAAGGGCTCTCCTCTGGGGCCAACGTCCTGACTTTC	CASSEGLSSGANVLTF
TRBV9	TRBJ2-2	NA	NA	TGTGCCAGCAGCGTAGGAGGGCTTAACACCGGGGAGCTGTTTTTT	CASSVGGLNTGELFF
TRBV29-1	TRBJ2-7	NA	TRBD1	TGCAGCGTACCCCGCGGGACAGGGAGCGCCGAGCAGTACTTC	CSVPRGTGSAEQYF
TRBV27	TRBJ2-1	few	TRBD2	TGTGCCAGCAGTTTGACTAGCGGGAGTCGTGAGCAGTTCTTC	CASSLTSGSREQFF
TRBV6-1	TRBJ1-4	NA	NA	TGTGCCAGCAGTGCCCGGGAAGAGGGGGGGGAAAAACTGTTTTTT	CASSAREEGGEKLFF
TRBV7-6	TRBJ1-1	NA	NA	TGTGCCAGCAGACCGGGGGGGGTCACTGAAGCTTTCTTT	CASRPGGVTEAFF
TRBV27	TRBJ1-1	NA	NA	TGTGCCAGCATGAAACGGCGGAGGAACACTGAAGCTTTCTTT	CASMKRRRNTEAFF
TRBV19	TRBJ1-4	once	TRBD1	TGTGCCAGTAGTATTGGATTGACCCTAGGACAGGGGGGTGAAAAACTGTTTTTT	CASSIGLTLGQGGEKLFF
TRBV2	TRBJ2-5	NA	NA	TGTGCCAGCGTAAAATCAGGGAGAGGGGAGACCCAGTACTTC	CASVKSGRGETQYF
TRBV4-1	TRBJ2-5	NA	NA	TGCGCCAGCAGCCCAATACAGGGCCTGGTGGGCCCGCAAGAGACCCAGTACTTC	CASSPIQGLVGPQETQYF
TRBV30	TRBJ2-7	NA	NA	TGTGCCTGGGACGGGTGGGAGCAGTACTTC	CAWDGWEQYF
TRBV7-2	TRBJ1-2	NA	NA	TGTGCCAGCAGCTTAGGGCAGGGCCGCTATGGCTACACCTTC	CASSLGQGRYGYTF
TRBV10-3	TRBJ2-3	NA	TRBD2	TGTGCCATCAGTGAGCCGCGGACTAGCGGGGGGACTAGCACAGATACGCAGTATTTT	CAISEPRTSGGTSTDTQYF
TRBV5-1	TRBJ2-1	once	NA	TGCGCCAGCAGCTTGGTATACAATGAGCAGTTCTTC	CASSLVYNEQFF
TRBV30	TRBJ1-6	NA	NA	TGTGCCTGGGTTCGGACCGGGACTCGTAATTCACCCCTCCACTTT	CAWVRTGTRNSPLHF
TRBV12-5	TRBJ1-1	NA	NA	TGTGCTAGTGGTTTGAATGGGGATAACACTGAAGCTTTCTTT	CASGLNGDNTEAFF
TRBV7-9	TRBJ2-1	few	TRBD2	TGTGCCAGCAGCTTAGGGGGACTAGAAAATGAGCAGTTCTTC	CASSLGGLENEQFF
TRBV30	TRBJ1-6	NA	NA	TGTGCCTGGAGTGTACAGGCAGGGCGGTATGCACCCCTCCACTTT	CAWSVQAGRYAPLHF
TRBV6-5	TRBJ2-3	NA	NA	TGTGCCAGTAAAAGGGGGGGAAGCACAGATACGCAGTATTTT	CASKRGGSTDTQYF
TRBV12-2	TRBJ1-3	NA	NA	TGTGCAAGTCGCCATCCAGGTTCAAGAGGAAACACCATATATTTT	CASRHPGSRGNTIYF
TRBV6-5	TRBJ2-5	NA	NA	TGTGCCAGCAGTTACTCGATCAGTCAAGAGACCCAGTACTTC	CASSYSISQETQYF
TRBV7-6	TRBJ2-7	NA	NA	TGTGCCAGCAGCTTGGGCGGACAGTCTTTCTACGAGCAGTACTTC	CASSLGGQSFYEQYF
TRBV6-1	TRBJ2-5	once	NA	TGTGCCAGCAGTGACAGCGTTCGCGAGACCCAGTACTTC	CASSDSVRETQYF
TRBV7-3	TRBJ2-1	NA	NA	TGTGCCAGCAGCATAACAGGGTTCCACAATGAGCAGTTCTTC	CASSITGFHNEQFF
TRBV6-1	TRBJ2-1	once	NA	TGTGCCAGCAGTGACGGGGTAATCGATGAGCAGTTCTTC	CASSDGVIDEQFF
TRBV15	TRBJ2-6	once	NA	TGTGCCACCAGCAGAGAGGGCTCTGGGGCCAACGTCCTGACTTTC	CATSREGSGANVLTF